The 3 T cell receptor beta chains given below trace back to one sample, sequenced in a study of cytomegalovirus exposure and HLA in healthy donors. Measured with immunoSEQ multiplex PCR; TCRdb has only the in-frame clones, and not every one. The profile covers 150,000 to 200,000 clones, with around 82% appearing a single time and approximately 3% taken by the ten largest. The material sequenced was PBMCs. The receptors were sampled from a woman between 18 and 30 years old in good health and CMV-seropositive.

The chain links TRBV6-5 to TRBJ2-7, with D possibly being TRBD2 (7 bases). The germline V gene encodes CDR1 MNHEY and CDR2 SVGAGI. V was shortened by 6 bases and J by 5 bases, with 20 bases between the two germline ends. This CDR3 is built from 15 residues. The CDR3 nucleotides read TGTGCCAGCAGCCCCAAGGGGGGGCCATCCAACGAGCAGTACTTC. Its translation is CASSPKGGPSNEQYF.

V usage is TRBV11-2 and J usage is TRBJ2-3; no clear D. Germline CDR1 and CDR2: SGHAT and FQNNGV. V lost 10 bases and J lost 0, with 8 bases in between. The length of the CDR3 is 12 residues. Written as DNA, the CDR3 is TGTGCCACCACATCTAGCACAGATACGCAGTATTTT. Protein product: CATTSSTDTQYF.

V is TRBV7-2 and J is TRBJ2-1; 10 nucleotides match TRBD2. Germline-derived CDR1 and CDR2 are SGHTA and FQGNSA. The CDR3 is made up of 18 amino acids. V was clipped by 5 bases and J by 9 bases; unmatched bases: 19. The CDR3 loop is CASSPPSGSSGGVVEQFF. For the CDR3, the DNA is TGTGCCAGCAGCCCCCCGTCGGGGTCGAGCGGGGGGGTGGTTGAGCAGTTCTTC.